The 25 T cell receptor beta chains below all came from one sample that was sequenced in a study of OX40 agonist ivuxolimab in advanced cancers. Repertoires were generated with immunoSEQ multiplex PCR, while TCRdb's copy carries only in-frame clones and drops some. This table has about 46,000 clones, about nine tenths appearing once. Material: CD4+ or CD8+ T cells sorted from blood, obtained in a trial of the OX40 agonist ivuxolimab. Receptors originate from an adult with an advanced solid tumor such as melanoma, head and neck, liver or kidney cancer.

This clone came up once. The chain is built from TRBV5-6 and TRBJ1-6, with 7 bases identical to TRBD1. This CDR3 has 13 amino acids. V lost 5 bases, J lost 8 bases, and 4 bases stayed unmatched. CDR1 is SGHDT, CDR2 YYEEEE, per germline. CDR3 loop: CASRWQGDSPLHF. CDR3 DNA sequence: TGTGCCAGCAGATGGCAGGGGGATTCACCCCTCCACTTT.

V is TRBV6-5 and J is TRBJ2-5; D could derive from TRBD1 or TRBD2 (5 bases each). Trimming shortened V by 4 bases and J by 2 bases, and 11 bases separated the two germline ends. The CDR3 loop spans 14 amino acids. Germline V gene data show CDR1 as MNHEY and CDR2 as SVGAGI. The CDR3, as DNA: TGTGCCAGCAGTTGGGACCGGAAGCAAGAGACCCAGTACTTC. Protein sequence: CASSWDRKQETQYF.

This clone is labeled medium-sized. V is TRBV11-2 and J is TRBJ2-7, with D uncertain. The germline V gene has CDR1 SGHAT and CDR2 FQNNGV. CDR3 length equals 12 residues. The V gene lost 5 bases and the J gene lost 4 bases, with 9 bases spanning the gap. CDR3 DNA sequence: TGTGCCAGCAGCGCTTATAGTTACGAGCAGTACTTC. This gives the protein CASSAYSYEQYF.

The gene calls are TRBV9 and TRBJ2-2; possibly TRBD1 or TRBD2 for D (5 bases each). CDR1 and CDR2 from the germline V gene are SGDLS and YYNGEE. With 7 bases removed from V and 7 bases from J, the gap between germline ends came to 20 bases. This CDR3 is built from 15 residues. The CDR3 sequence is CASRGGEGLGGELFF. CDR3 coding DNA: TGTGCCAGCCGGGGCGGAGAAGGGCTGGGCGGGGAGCTGTTTTTT.

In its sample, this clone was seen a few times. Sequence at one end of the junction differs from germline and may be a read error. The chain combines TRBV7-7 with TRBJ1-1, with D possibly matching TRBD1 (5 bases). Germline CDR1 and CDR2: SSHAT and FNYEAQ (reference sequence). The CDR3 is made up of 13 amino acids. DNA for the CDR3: TGTGCTAGCAGCTTGGGGCCCTACACTGAAGCTTTCTTT. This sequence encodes CASSLGPYTEAFF.

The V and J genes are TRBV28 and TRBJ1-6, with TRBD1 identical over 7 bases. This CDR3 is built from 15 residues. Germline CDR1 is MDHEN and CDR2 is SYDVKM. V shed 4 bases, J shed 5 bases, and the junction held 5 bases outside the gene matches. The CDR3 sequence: CASSSGTANNSPLHF. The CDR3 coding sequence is TGTGCCAGCAGTTCCGGGACAGCAAATAATTCACCCCTCCACTTT.

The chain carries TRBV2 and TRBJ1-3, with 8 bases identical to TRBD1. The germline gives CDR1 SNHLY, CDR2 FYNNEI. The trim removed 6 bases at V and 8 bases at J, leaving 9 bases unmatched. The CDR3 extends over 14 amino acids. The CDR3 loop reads CASRDRETGDTIYF. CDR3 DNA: TGTGCCAGCAGGGATAGGGAGACAGGGGACACCATATATTTT.

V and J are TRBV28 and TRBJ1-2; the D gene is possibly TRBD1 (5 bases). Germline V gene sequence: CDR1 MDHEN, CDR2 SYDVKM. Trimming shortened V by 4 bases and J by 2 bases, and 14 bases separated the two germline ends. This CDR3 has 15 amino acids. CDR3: CASSWGPDRNYGYTF. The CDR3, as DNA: TGTGCCAGCAGTTGGGGACCTGACAGAAACTATGGCTACACCTTC.

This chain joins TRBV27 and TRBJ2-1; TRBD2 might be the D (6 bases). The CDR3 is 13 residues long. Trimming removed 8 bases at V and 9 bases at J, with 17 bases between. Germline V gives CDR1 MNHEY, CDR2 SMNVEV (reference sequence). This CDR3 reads CASLSYGGAEQFF. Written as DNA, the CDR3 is TGTGCCAGCCTCTCCTACGGGGGAGCTGAGCAGTTCTTC.

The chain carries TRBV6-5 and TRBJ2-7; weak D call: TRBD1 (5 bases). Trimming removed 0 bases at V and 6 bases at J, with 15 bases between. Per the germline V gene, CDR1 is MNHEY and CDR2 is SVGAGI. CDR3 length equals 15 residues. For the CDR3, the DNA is TGTGCCAGCAGTTACTCGAGAGTGAGCAGGGCCGAGCAGTACTTC. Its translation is CASSYSRVSRAEQYF.

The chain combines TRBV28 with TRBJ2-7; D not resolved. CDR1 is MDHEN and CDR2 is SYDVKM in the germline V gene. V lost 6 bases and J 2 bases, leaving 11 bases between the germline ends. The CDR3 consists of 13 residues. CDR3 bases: TGTGCCAGCAGCATCCCGAACCCCTACGAGCAGTACTTC. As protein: CASSIPNPYEQYF.

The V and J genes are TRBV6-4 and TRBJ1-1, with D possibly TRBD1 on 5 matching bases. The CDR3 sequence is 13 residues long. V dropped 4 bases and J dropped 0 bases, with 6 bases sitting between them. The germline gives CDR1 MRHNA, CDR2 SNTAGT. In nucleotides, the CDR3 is TGTGCCAGCAGTGCGGACATGAACACTGAAGCTTTCTTT. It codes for CASSADMNTEAFF.

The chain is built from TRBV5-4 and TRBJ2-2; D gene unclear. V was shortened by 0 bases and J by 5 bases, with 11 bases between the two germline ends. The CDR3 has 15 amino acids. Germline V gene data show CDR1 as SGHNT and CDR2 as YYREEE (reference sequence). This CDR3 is CASSLVGLGTGELFF. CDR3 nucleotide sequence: TGTGCCAGCAGCTTGGTTGGGTTGGGAACCGGGGAGCTGTTTTTT.

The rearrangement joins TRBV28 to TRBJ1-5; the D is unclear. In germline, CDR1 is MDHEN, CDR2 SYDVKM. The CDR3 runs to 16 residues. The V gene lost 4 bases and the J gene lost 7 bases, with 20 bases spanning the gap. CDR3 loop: CASSSPGAGQHQPQHF. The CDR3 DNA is TGTGCCAGCAGTTCTCCGGGCGCCGGGCAGCACCAGCCCCAGCATTTT.

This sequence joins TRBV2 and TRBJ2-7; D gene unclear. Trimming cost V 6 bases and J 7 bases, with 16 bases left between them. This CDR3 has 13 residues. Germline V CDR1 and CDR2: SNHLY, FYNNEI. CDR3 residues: CASRSLYLEEQYF. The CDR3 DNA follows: TGTGCCAGCAGGAGCCTTTATCTTGAGGAGCAGTACTTC.

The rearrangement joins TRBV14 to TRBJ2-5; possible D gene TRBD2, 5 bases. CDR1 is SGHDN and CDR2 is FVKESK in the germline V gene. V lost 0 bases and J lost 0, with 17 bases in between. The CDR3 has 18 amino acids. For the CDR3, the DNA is TGTGCCAGCAGCCAAGATCGGGGTGGACGCCCGTACCAAGAGACCCAGTACTTC. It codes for CASSQDRGGRPYQETQYF.

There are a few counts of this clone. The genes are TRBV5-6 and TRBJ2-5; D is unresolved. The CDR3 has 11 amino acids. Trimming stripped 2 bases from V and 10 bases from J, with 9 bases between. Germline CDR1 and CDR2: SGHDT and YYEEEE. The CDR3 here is CASSFDTFQYF. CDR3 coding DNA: TGTGCCAGCAGCTTTGACACATTCCAGTACTTC.

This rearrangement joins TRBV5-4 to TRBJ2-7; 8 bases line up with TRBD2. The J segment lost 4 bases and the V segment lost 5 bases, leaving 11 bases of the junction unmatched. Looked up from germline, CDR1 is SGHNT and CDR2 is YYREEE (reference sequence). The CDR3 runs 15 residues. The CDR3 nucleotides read TGTGCCAGCAGAGACGGCTCCGGGGGGGTGTACGAGCAGTACTTC. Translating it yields CASRDGSGGVYEQYF.

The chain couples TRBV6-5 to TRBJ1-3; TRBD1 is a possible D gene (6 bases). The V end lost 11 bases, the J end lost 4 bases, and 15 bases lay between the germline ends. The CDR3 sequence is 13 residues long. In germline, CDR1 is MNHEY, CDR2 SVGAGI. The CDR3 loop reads CASKRGSGNTIYF. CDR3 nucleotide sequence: TGTGCCTCGAAAAGGGGGTCAGGAAACACCATATATTTT.

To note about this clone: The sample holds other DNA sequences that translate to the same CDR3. The CDR3 nucleotides read TGTGCCAGCTCACCACGGCCGCCTCCTAACTATGGCTACACCTTC. This encodes CASSPRPPPNYGYTF. The genes are TRBV18 and TRBJ1-2; D gene unclear. Germline assignment: CDR1 KGHSH and CDR2 LQKENI. This CDR3 is built from 15 residues. V lost 1 base and J 0 bases, leaving 9 bases between the germline ends.

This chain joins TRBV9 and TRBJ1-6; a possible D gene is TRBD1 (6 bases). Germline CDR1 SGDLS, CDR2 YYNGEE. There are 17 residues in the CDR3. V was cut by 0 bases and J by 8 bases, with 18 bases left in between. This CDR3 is CASSVGGPGQTYSPLHF. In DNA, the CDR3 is TGTGCCAGCAGCGTAGGGGGTCCGGGACAAACTTATTCACCCCTCCACTTT.

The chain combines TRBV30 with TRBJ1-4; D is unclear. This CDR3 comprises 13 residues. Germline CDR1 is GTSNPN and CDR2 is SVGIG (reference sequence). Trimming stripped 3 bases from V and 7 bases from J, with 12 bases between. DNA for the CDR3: TGTGCCTGGAGCGGGTATTCAAGTGAAAAACTGTTTTTT. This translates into CAWSGYSSEKLFF.

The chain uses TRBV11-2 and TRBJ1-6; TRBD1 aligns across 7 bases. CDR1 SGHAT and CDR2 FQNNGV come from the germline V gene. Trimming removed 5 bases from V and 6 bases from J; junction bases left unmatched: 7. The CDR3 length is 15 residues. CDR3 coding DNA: TGTGCCAGCAGCCTGGACAGGCCTGGTAATTCACCCCTCCACTTT. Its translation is CASSLDRPGNSPLHF.

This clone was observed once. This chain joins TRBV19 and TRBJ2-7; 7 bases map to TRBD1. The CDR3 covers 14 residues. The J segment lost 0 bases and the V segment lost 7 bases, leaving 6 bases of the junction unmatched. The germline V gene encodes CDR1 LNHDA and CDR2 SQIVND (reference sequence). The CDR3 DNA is TGTGCCAGTATGGGGGCAGGGGGCTCCTACGAGCAGTACTTC. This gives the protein CASMGAGGSYEQYF.

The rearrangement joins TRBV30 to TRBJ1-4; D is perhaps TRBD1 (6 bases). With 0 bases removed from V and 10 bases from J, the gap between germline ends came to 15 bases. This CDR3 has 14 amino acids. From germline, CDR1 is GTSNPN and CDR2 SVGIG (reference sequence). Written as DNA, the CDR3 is TGTGCCTGGAGTGTACGAGGGGGGCAAGGAAAACTGTTTTTT. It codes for CAWSVRGGQGKLFF.